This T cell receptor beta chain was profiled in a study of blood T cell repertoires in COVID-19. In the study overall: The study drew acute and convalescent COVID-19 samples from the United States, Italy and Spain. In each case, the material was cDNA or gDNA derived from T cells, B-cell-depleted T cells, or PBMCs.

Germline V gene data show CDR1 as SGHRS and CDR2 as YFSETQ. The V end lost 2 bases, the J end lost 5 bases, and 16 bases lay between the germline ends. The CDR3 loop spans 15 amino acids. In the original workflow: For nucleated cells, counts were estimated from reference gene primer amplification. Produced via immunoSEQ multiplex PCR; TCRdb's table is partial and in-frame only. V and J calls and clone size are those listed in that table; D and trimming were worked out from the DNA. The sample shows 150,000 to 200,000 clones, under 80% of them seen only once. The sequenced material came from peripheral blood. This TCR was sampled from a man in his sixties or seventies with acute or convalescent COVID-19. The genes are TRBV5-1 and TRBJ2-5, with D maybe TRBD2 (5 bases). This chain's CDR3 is CASSFMSGLGETQYF. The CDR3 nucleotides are TGCGCCAGCAGCTTTATGAGCGGTTTGGGGGAGACCCAGTACTTC.